The T cell receptor beta chain under discussion was sequenced for a study of OX40 agonist ivuxolimab in advanced cancers. The overall study: Patients' therapy was ivuxolimab, an antibody that acts as an agonist of OX40 (CD134).

Sampled blood was obtained at baseline, cycle 4 day 1, and cycle 7 day 1. Produced via immunoSEQ multiplex PCR; TCRdb's table is partial and in-frame only. The sample records around 150,000 clones, 90% to 95% being singletons. CDR1 is MNHEY and CDR2 is SVGAGI in the germline V gene. Trimming took 2 bases from V and 1 from J, leaving 15 bases between them. The CDR3 is 16 residues long. The genes are TRBV6-5 and TRBJ2-7; D is perhaps TRBD1 (6 bases). The starting material was CD4+ or CD8+ T cells sorted from blood, obtained in a trial of the OX40 agonist ivuxolimab. This clonotype was sampled from an adult with an advanced solid tumor such as melanoma, head and neck, liver or kidney cancer. CDR3 DNA sequence: TGTGCCAGCAGTTACCCTGCCAGGGGACCGTCCTACGAGCAGTACTTC. Protein: CASSYPARGPSYEQYF.